The clone carrying this T cell receptor beta chain was counted between two and nine times. The antigen is unknown. Germline loops: CDR1 LGHNA, CDR2 YSLEER. V was trimmed by 0 bases and J by 1 base, leaving 4 bases between them. The CDR3 totals 14 residues. The data belong to a study of cytomegalovirus exposure and HLA in healthy donors. Primers: 60 Vbeta forward and 13 Jbeta reverse. The assay was immunoSEQ multiplex PCR, and TCRdb's table has in-frame clones only and misses some. This repertoire shows around 87,000 clones, roughly 80% found once; its top ten account for about 1.2%. Study-wide results and limits: Later analysis indicated greater clonal expansion among HLA-associated TCR beta chains than among equally common other chains. No immune exposure information besides CMV serostatus was available. Per a later analysis, 15,000 to 20,000 TCR beta sequences showed association with HLA alleles at 0.05 false discovery rate. As was reported, the classifier diagnosed cytomegalovirus status with high specificity and sensitivity.

This TCR came from a girl aged 2 to 10 in good health and CMV-seropositive. Sequenced input: PBMCs. The chain has TRBV4-3 and TRBJ2-1, with D unclear. The CDR3: CASSQDPSYNEQFF. CDR3 DNA: TGCGCCAGCAGCCAAGATCCATCCTACAATGAGCAGTTCTTC.